Only a few counts were recorded for the clone carrying this TCR beta chain. These data are taken from a study of blood T cell repertoires in COVID-19. Study summary: Italy, Spain and the United States were the sources of the convalescent and acute COVID-19 samples. T cells, B-cell-depleted T cells, or PBMCs supplied cDNA or gDNA.

Original data processing: Amplified reference gene primers provided the basis for estimating nucleated cell counts. The protocol was immunoSEQ multiplex PCR, while the TCRdb copy is restricted to in-frame clones and leaves out a portion. From that table come the V and J calls and clone size; the DNA was used to work out D and trimming. The sample yields about 240,000 clones, 82% seen once. Germline V gives CDR1 SGHDN, CDR2 FVKESK. The CDR3 runs 13 residues. J gave up 4 bases and V 5 bases, and 5 bases lay outside the gene matches. The sequenced sample was peripheral blood. The sequence was collected from a woman aged 60-75 years with active or convalescent COVID-19. This rearrangement joins TRBV14 to TRBJ2-7; TRBD1 matches 7 bases. For the CDR3, the DNA is TGTGCCAGCAGCTTCATACAGGGGTACGAGCAGTACTTC. It is translated as CASSFIQGYEQYF. Drawing the rest from reference TRBV14 and TRBJ2-7, the complete variable domain is EAGVTQFPSHSVIEKGQTVTLRCDPISGHDNLYWYRRVMGKEIKFLLHFVKESKQDESGMPNNRFLAERTGGTYSTLKVQPAELEDSGVYFCASSFIQGYEQYFGPGTRLTVT.